This entry lists 10 T cell receptor beta chains sequenced from one sample in a study of blood T cells in healthy people across ages. Primed by a sample-barcoded 5' primer and a J-beta primer mix, a second PCR proceeded for about 7 to 11 cycles. TCRdb re-called the 5' RACE reads through MiXCR, storing one row per CDR3 protein. The sample holds roughly 1.9 million distinct CDR3 sequences, around 40% seen once. Sequenced: blood. The receptor source for this set is a human donor in good health.

V is TRBV7-9 and J is TRBJ2-3; 8 nucleotides agree with TRBD1. J gave up 6 bases and V 5 bases, and 10 bases lay outside the gene matches. CDR3 length: 15 residues. Germline V CDR1 and CDR2: SEHNR, FQNEAQ (reference sequence). The CDR3 bases are TGTGCCAGCAGCCCCATCTCAGGGGGCAGGGATACGCAGTATTTT. Its protein product is CASSPISGGRDTQYF. The variable domain in full, with the rest retrieved from reference TRBV7-9 and TRBJ2-3, is DTGVSQNPRHKITKRGQNVTFRCDPISEHNRLYWYRQTLGQGPEFLTYFQNEAQLEKSRLLSDRFSAERPKGSFSTLEIQRTEQGDSAMYLCASSPISGGRDTQYFGPGTRLTVL.

This clonotype was counted between two and nine times. The chain employs TRBV4-3 and TRBJ1-5, with unresolved D. V was clipped by 4 bases and J by 2 bases, with 12 bases between them. This CDR3 contains 15 residues. The V gene's germline CDR1 is LGHNA and CDR2 YSLEER. The CDR3 here is CASSLIIGGNQPQHF. The CDR3 DNA sequence: TGCGCCAGCAGCCTAATAATCGGGGGCAATCAGCCCCAGCATTTT.

V is TRBV6-5 and J is TRBJ1-5; no definite D call. The length of the CDR3 is 14 residues. V was clipped by 0 bases and J by 5 bases, with 8 bases between them. Germline V gene lookup returns CDR1 MNHEY and CDR2 SVGAGI. DNA for the CDR3: TGTGCCAGCAGTTACTCGTCCGTACATCAGCCCCAGCATTTT. Its translation: CASSYSSVHQPQHF.

This clonotype was detected only once. The V call is TRBV20-1, the J call TRBJ2-7; D is tentatively TRBD1 or TRBD2 (5 bases each). This CDR3 contains 15 residues. The V gene's germline CDR1 is DFQATT and CDR2 SNEGSKA (reference sequence). V was trimmed by 6 bases and J by 0 bases, leaving 18 bases between them. CDR3 coding DNA: TGCAGTGCGGATGCACGGGACGGTTACTCCTACGAGCAGTACTTC. This gives the protein CSADARDGYSYEQYF.

V is TRBV10-3 and J is TRBJ2-2; the match to TRBD2 covers 12 bases. Germline V gene lookup returns CDR1 ENHRY and CDR2 SYGVKD. V lost 6 bases and J lost 1; bases outside the gene matches: 12. The CDR3 covers 19 residues. CDR3 coding DNA: TGTGCCATCAGAGAGACCTTACTAGCGGGGGGTCAGAACACCGGGGAGCTGTTTTTT. This gives the protein CAIRETLLAGGQNTGELFF.

This chain joins TRBV6-4 and TRBJ2-5; 9 bases are shared with TRBD2. CDR1 is MRHNA and CDR2 is SNTAGT in the germline V gene. The J segment lost 4 bases and the V segment lost 4 bases, leaving 16 bases of the junction unmatched. The CDR3 totals 18 residues. The CDR3 here is CASSAPVGRGGLGETQYF. The CDR3 region has the DNA TGTGCCAGCAGTGCCCCGGTGGGGCGGGGGGGCCTGGGAGAGACCCAGTACTTC.

The chain carries TRBV12-3 or TRBV12-4 and TRBJ1-2; D unresolved. V gave up 5 bases and J gave up 4 bases, with 20 bases separating them. This CDR3 is 16 amino acids long. The CDR3 DNA follows: TGTGCCAGCAGTCCGGCGTTCGGGGAAGGTCTCTATGGCTACACCTTC. Amino acids: CASSPAFGEGLYGYTF.

V gene TRBV12-3 or TRBV12-4 combines with J gene TRBJ2-3; D is possibly TRBD2 (5 bases). With 6 bases removed from V and 4 bases from J, the gap between germline ends came to 14 bases. This CDR3 comprises 14 residues. CDR3 sequence reads: CASRKGVSADTQYF. CDR3 bases: TGTGCCAGCAGGAAGGGAGTGAGCGCAGATACGCAGTATTTT.

The gene calls are TRBV7-2 and TRBJ2-7; possible D gene TRBD1, 5 bases. The CDR3 spans 16 residues. Germline V gene data show CDR1 as SGHTA and CDR2 as FQGNSA. Trimming removed 6 bases at V and 0 bases at J, with 18 bases between. The DNA of the CDR3 is TGTGCCAGCAGATCCCGGACACTGGCGAGCTCCTACGAGCAGTACTTC. Its protein is CASRSRTLASSYEQYF.

The J gene is TRBJ2-2, the V gene TRBV9, with TRBD2 matching 8 bases. Germline lookup yields CDR1 SGDLS and CDR2 YYNGEE. With 4 bases clipped from V and 7 bases from J, the junction kept 9 bases outside the gene matches. CDR3 size: 15 residues. DNA of the CDR3: TGTGCCAGCAGCTTAGCGGGGCCGAGGAGCGGGGAGCTGTTTTTT. This encodes CASSLAGPRSGELFF.